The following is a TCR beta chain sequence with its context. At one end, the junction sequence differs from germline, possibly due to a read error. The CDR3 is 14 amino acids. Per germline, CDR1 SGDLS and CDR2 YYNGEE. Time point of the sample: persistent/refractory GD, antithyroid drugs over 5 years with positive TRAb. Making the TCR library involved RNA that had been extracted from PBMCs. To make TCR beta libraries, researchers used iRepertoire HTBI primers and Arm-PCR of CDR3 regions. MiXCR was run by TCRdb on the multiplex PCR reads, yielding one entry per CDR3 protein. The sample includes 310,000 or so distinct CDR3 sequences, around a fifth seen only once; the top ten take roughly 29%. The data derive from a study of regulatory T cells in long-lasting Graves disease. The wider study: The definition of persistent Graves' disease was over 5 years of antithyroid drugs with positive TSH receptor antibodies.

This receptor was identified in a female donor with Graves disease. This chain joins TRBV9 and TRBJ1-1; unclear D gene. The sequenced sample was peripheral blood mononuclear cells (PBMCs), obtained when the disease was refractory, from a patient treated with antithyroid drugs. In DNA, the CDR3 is TGTGCCAGCAGCGTCAGTACAGAAGGTACTGTAGCTTTCTTT. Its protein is CASSVSTEGTVAFF.